This T cell receptor (beta chain) appears in the sequencing data of a study of blood T cell repertoires in COVID-19. Study details: Acute-phase and convalescent COVID-19 samples originated in the United States, Italy and Spain. From T cells, B-cell-depleted T cells, or PBMCs came the material, which was cDNA or gDNA.

This clone came up once. CDR3 length equals 15 residues. The V gene end was trimmed by 1 base and the J gene end by 4 bases; junction bases not matched to a gene: 2. CDR1 is SSHAT, CDR2 FNYEAQ, per germline (reference sequence). In the original processing: Amplifying reference gene primers gave estimates of nucleated cell counts. TCRdb keeps only in-frame clones here, not all; method: immunoSEQ multiplex PCR. That table gives V, J and clone size, and the DNA gave D and trimming. The sample contains about 220,000 clones, around four fifths of which appear only once. This chain uses TRBV7-7 with TRBJ2-5, with 11 nucleotides matching TRBD2. The origin of this receptor is a woman in her forties or fifties with acute or convalescent COVID-19. The specimen sequenced was peripheral blood. The CDR3 loop reads CASSLGLAGLETQYF. The DNA for the CDR3 is TGTGCCAGCAGCTTAGGACTAGCGGGACTAGAGACCCAGTACTTC.